This T cell receptor beta chain was recovered during a study of T cells in Graves' hyperthyroidism and ophthalmopathy. There are many counts of this clonotype. Every diagnosis used clinical symptoms, serum thyroxine and TRAb, thyroid ultrasound and orbital computed tomography. Using RNA transcripts as the source, TCR beta CDR3 regions were amplified. The HTBI primer set served for first-round RT-PCR of the TCR CDR3. TCRdb independently ran MiXCR on the multiplex PCR reads; one entry per CDR3 protein. This sample has hundreds of thousands of distinct CDR3 sequences, with 38% found just once. The receptor was derived from a man between 18 and 29 years old with Graves' hyperthyroidism. The sample was blood.

CDR3 DNA: TGTGCCAGCAGCTTAGTATCGGGGGGGAACACTGAAGCTTTCTTT. Translating it yields CASSLVSGGNTEAFF. The genes are TRBV7-8 and TRBJ1-1; D is perhaps TRBD1 (5 bases). There are 15 residues in the CDR3. The germline CDR1 and CDR2 sequences are SGHVS and FQNEAQ. V lost 1 base and J 1 base, leaving 10 bases between the germline ends.